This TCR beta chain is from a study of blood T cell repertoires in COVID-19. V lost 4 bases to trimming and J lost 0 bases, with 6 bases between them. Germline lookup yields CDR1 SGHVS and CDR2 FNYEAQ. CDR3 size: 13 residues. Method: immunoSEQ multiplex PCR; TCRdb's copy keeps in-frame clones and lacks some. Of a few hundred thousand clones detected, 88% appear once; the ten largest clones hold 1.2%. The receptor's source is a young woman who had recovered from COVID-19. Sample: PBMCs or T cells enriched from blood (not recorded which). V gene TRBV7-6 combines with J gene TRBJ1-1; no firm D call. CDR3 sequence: CASSYYLNTEAFF. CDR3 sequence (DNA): TGTGCCAGCAGCTACTATTTGAACACTGAAGCTTTCTTT.